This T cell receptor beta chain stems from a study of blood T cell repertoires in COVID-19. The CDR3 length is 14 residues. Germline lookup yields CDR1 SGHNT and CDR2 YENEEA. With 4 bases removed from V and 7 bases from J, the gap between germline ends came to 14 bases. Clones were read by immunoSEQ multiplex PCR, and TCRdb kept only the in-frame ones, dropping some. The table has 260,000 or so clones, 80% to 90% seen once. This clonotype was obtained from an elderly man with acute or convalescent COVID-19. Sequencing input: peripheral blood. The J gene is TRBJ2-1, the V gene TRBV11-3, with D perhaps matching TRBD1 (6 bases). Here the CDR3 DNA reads TGTGCCAGCAGCTGGGACACGCTTAGGAATGAGCAGTTCTTC. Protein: CASSWDTLRNEQFF. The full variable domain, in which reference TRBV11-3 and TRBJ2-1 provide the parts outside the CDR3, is EAGVVQSPRYKIIEKKQPVAFWCNPISGHNTLYWYLQNLGQGPELLIRYENEEAVDDSQLPKDRFSAERLKGVDSTLKIQPAELGDSAVYLCASSWDTLRNEQFFGPGTRLTVL.